This paragraph reports one TCR beta chain. Antigen unknown. Generated by immunoSEQ multiplex PCR, the TCRdb table keeps only in-frame clones and is missing some. The sample records around 97,000 clones, around 91% being singletons. This specimen comes from a study of T cell responses to AZD1222 COVID-19 vaccine. Study-level points and caveats: Clonal diversity may have been underestimated in mostly white British donors. Baseline testing showed seropositivity in only five to seven AZD1222 recipients.

This CDR3 is built from 13 residues. Germline CDR1 and CDR2: SEHNR and FQNEAQ (reference sequence). Trimming left V 4 bases short and J 2 bases short, with 9 bases between. The receptor's source is an adult in good health. The chain is built from TRBV7-9 and TRBJ2-7; D not certain. Here the sequenced sample was peripheral blood, taken on day 0 of AZD1222 vaccination. The CDR3 protein is CASSSANPYEQYF. The DNA for the CDR3 is TGTGCCAGCAGCTCAGCCAACCCCTACGAGCAGTACTTC.